The 19 T cell receptor beta chains listed next were all sequenced from one sample in a study of shared clonotypes between healthy human individuals. The data were produced by immunoSEQ multiplex PCR, yet TCRdb's version contains in-frame clones alone and is incomplete. Altogether some 1.5 million clones are present, nearly 99% being singletons, with the ten largest covering approximately 0.45%. Source material: naive CD4+ T cells sorted from blood. Subset of the sample: CD45RA+ positively selected. The source is a man aged 30 to 39 in good health.

The rearrangement links TRBV10-2 to TRBJ2-7; 11 nucleotides line up with TRBD1. The CDR3 is 20 residues long. Germline V gives CDR1 WSHSY, CDR2 SAAADI. Losses at the gene ends were 0 bases for V and 6 bases for J; bases not matched to a gene: 19. The CDR3 loop reads CASSESEDRGRVAGVLEQYF. In DNA, the CDR3 is TGCGCCAGCAGTGAGTCCGAGGACAGGGGGCGGGTAGCGGGAGTCCTCGAGCAGTACTTC.

This chain uses TRBV18 with TRBJ1-3; D call uncertain. The germline V gene has CDR1 KGHSH and CDR2 LQKENI. This CDR3 comprises 13 residues. The V end was cut by 2 bases, the J end by 3 bases, with 5 bases between. The CDR3 protein is CASSPEDGNTIYF. The DNA of the CDR3 is TGTGCCAGCTCACCAGAAGATGGAAACACCATATATTTT.

To note about this clone: Other DNA sequences in the sample encode the same CDR3. The chain has TRBV9 and TRBJ2-2; 8 bases agree with TRBD2. The CDR3 runs to 16 residues. Germline CDR1 and CDR2: SGDLS and YYNGEE. With 0 bases clipped from V and 4 bases from J, the junction kept 5 bases outside the gene matches. The CDR3 here is CASSVATGGLTGELFF. The CDR3 nucleotides are TGTGCCAGCAGCGTAGCTACGGGGGGGCTCACCGGGGAGCTGTTTTTT. Together with reference TRBV9 and TRBJ2-2, the CDR3 gives the full variable domain: DSGVTQTPKHLITATGQRVTLRCSPRSGDLSVYWYQQSLDQGLQFLIQYYNGEERAKGNILERFSAQQFPDLHSELNLSSLELGDSALYFCASSVATGGLTGELFFGEGSRLTVL.

The rearrangement links TRBV4-1 to TRBJ2-7; 7 bases line up with TRBD2. V dropped 0 bases and J dropped 1; count of bases not matched to a gene: 9. Germline loops: CDR1 MGHRA, CDR2 YSYEKL. The CDR3 covers 17 residues. The CDR3 reads CASSQDLGLGGSYEQYF. Here the CDR3 DNA reads TGCGCCAGCAGCCAAGATCTTGGATTGGGGGGGTCCTACGAGCAGTACTTC.

V gene TRBV7-9 combines with J gene TRBJ2-3; 7 bases map to TRBD2. CDR1 SEHNR and CDR2 FQNEAQ come from the germline V gene (reference sequence). With 4 bases clipped from V and 4 bases from J, the junction kept 17 bases outside the gene matches. The CDR3 consists of 18 residues. The CDR3 DNA is TGTGCCAGCAGCTACCCTACTGAGGGGACTATCAGGCCAGATACGCAGTATTTT. Protein sequence: CASSYPTEGTIRPDTQYF.

J is TRBJ2-3 and V is TRBV5-4; D may be TRBD2 (6 bases). The CDR3 extends over 16 amino acids. Germline V lookup: CDR1 SGHNT, CDR2 YYREEE (reference sequence). Between the trimmed V and J ends, which lost 0 bases and 1 base, there was a span of 12 bases. Written as DNA, the CDR3 is TGTGCCAGCAGCTTGGCCGGGGGACCCGGCACAGATACGCAGTATTTT. This encodes CASSLAGGPGTDTQYF.

This chain uses TRBV5-4 with TRBJ2-1; no reliable D call. CDR1 is SGHNT and CDR2 is YYREEE in the germline V gene (reference sequence). The V end was cut by 4 bases, the J end by 8 bases, with 10 bases between. This CDR3 is 12 amino acids long. CDR3 DNA sequence: TGTGCCAGCAGCGGCGTTACAGATGAGCAGTTCTTC. Its translation: CASSGVTDEQFF.

This sequence joins TRBV5-4 and TRBJ2-3, with a tentative D call TRBD1 (5 bases). Trimming shortened V by 5 bases and J by 2 bases, and 12 bases separated the two germline ends. The CDR3 runs to 14 residues. CDR1 is SGHNT and CDR2 is YYREEE in the germline V gene (reference sequence). CDR3: CASRLGVPTDTQYF. The CDR3 DNA sequence: TGTGCCAGCAGATTAGGGGTACCCACAGATACGCAGTATTTT.

This chain links TRBV9 with TRBJ2-2; 8 bases align to TRBD2. This CDR3 is built from 17 residues. The V and J ends lost 2 bases and 4 bases, in that order; junction bases with no gene match: 10. Per the germline V gene, CDR1 is SGDLS and CDR2 is YYNGEE. The CDR3 region has the DNA TGTGCCAGCAGCGTGGCCAGCGGGAGAGGGGGCACCGGGGAGCTGTTTTTT. It translates to CASSVASGRGGTGELFF.

V and J are TRBV7-9 and TRBJ2-7, with 7 bases lining up with TRBD1. CDR1 and CDR2 (germline): SEHNR, FQNEAQ (reference sequence). Trimming cost V 5 bases and J 0 bases; bases outside gene matches: 7. CDR3 length equals 15 residues. Here the CDR3 reads CASSQQQGFSYEQYF. The CDR3 DNA is TGTGCCAGCAGCCAACAACAGGGGTTCTCCTACGAGCAGTACTTC.

V is TRBV5-1 and J is TRBJ2-7; 8 bases match TRBD1. This CDR3 has 15 amino acids. Germline assignment: CDR1 SGHRS and CDR2 YFSETQ. The ends lost 4 bases at V and 7 bases at J; junction bases unmatched: 13. The CDR3 DNA follows: TGCGCCAGCAGCCTCCCATTGCAGGGGGCAGGGGAGCAGTACTTC. It yields the protein CASSLPLQGAGEQYF.

Concerning this clone: Different DNA sequences within this sample yield the same CDR3. The genes are TRBV29-1 and TRBJ2-2; D is ambiguous. The germline gives CDR1 SQVTM, CDR2 ANQGSEA. The CDR3 consists of 13 residues. V dropped 5 bases and J dropped 2 bases, with 9 bases sitting between them. CDR3 nucleotide sequence: TGCAGCGTTCTTGGACGTAACACCGGGGAGCTGTTTTTT. Encoded protein: CSVLGRNTGELFF.

The chain combines TRBV28 with TRBJ1-1; D remains unclear. Germline assignment: CDR1 MDHEN and CDR2 SYDVKM. This CDR3 is built from 13 residues. The V and J ends lost 5 bases and 4 bases respectively, with 11 bases between them. CDR3 residues: CASSPKWGTEAFF. The CDR3 DNA follows: TGTGCCAGCAGTCCGAAGTGGGGCACTGAAGCTTTCTTT. Together with reference TRBV28 and TRBJ1-1, the CDR3 gives the full variable domain: DVKVTQSSRYLVKRTGEKVFLECVQDMDHENMFWYRQDPGLGLRLIYFSYDVKMKEKGDIPEGYSVSREKKERFSLILESASTNQTSMYLCASSPKWGTEAFFGQGTRLTVV.

This clone was seen a single time. The J gene is TRBJ1-1, the V gene TRBV7-8; 7 positions match TRBD1. The junction had 5 bases not matched to a gene; V was cut back by 6 bases and J by 1 base. Germline-derived CDR1 and CDR2 are SGHVS and FQNEAQ. The CDR3 totals 14 residues. The CDR3 loop is CASRAGTENTEAFF. The CDR3 DNA sequence: TGTGCCAGCAGAGCCGGGACAGAGAACACTGAAGCTTTCTTT. The variable domain in full, with the rest retrieved from reference TRBV7-8 and TRBJ1-1, is GAGVSQSPRYKVAKRGQDVALRCDPISGHVSLFWYQQALGQGPEFLTYFQNEAQLDKSGLPSDRFFAERPEGSVSTLKIQRTQQEDSAVYLCASRAGTENTEAFFGQGTRLTVV.

The CDR3 bases are TGTGCCAGCAGTGAAGGGGGACAGCACCTCTATGGCTACACCTTC. This gives the protein CASSEGGQHLYGYTF. This chain uses TRBV6-1 with TRBJ1-2; 7 bases fit TRBD1. The CDR3 consists of 15 residues. Germline lookup yields CDR1 MNHNS and CDR2 SASEGT. V trimming: 1 base; J trimming: 4 bases; junction bases outside the gene matches: 6.

V gene TRBV7-7 combines with J gene TRBJ2-3; tentatively, D is TRBD2 (6 bases). In germline, CDR1 is SSHAT, CDR2 FNYEAQ (reference sequence). This CDR3 is built from 13 residues. The CDR3 here is CASGRDSTDTQYF. The DNA of the CDR3 is TGTGCTAGCGGCCGGGACAGCACAGATACGCAGTATTTT.

This chain connects TRBV18 to TRBJ2-1; TRBD2 is a possible D gene (6 bases). The CDR3 runs 15 residues. The ends were cut back, 1 base at V and 9 bases at J, with 16 bases in the middle. From germline, CDR1 is KGHSH and CDR2 LQKENI. DNA for the CDR3: TGTGCCAGCTCACCACGGATAGCAGGAGGGGTTGAGCAGTTCTTC. Its protein is CASSPRIAGGVEQFF.

The genes are TRBV9 and TRBJ2-3, with TRBD1 matching 9 bases. Germline V gene sequence: CDR1 SGDLS, CDR2 YYNGEE. This CDR3 spans 15 amino acids. V was clipped by 7 bases and J by 0 bases; unmatched bases: 6. CDR3 sequence reads: CASQTGTGSTDTQYF. CDR3 DNA sequence: TGTGCCAGCCAGACCGGGACAGGGAGCACAGATACGCAGTATTTT.

The genes are TRBV4-1 and TRBJ2-7; the match to TRBD2 covers 8 bases. V dropped 0 bases and J dropped 5; count of bases not matched to a gene: 9. The CDR3 sequence is 16 residues long. Per germline, CDR1 MGHRA and CDR2 YSYEKL. In nucleotides, the CDR3 is TGCGCCAGCAGCCAAGATCGGCCAGCGGGAGCGCACGAGCAGTACTTC. Its translation: CASSQDRPAGAHEQYF.